One sample yielded the 4 T cell receptor beta chains listed below, sequenced in a study of shared T cell receptors in the human thymus (dated by TCRdb to the early 2020s). Preparation of the library involved the immunoSEQ multiplex PCR assay. TCRdb took over this immuneACCESS table, retaining in-frame rearrangements with V and J assigned. Such tables are incomplete; in checked studies, under half of the missing clones stem from an unresolved V gene, and the remainder is unexplained. This sample holds about 610,000 clones; more than 75% were observed only once. The leading ten clones occupy over 0.008% of the sample. This sample was also put to use in a study of human thymus T cells.

The specimen sequenced was thymocytes. These receptors came from a boy less than two years old with a congenital heart defect. Donor details come from another sample of the same person, matched by shared clones.

The chain joins TRBV4-2 to TRBJ2-7; D is uncertain. The CDR3 extends over 16 amino acids. Per germline, CDR1 LGHNA and CDR2 YNFKEQ. Trimming pared 0 bases from V and 0 bases from J, leaving 12 bases between. The CDR3 region is CASSQDISPPSYEQYF. In nucleotides, the CDR3 is TGTGCCAGCAGCCAAGATATTAGCCCACCCTCCTACGAGCAGTACTTC.

The chain has TRBV7-8 and TRBJ1-5, with D hard to call. The CDR3 runs to 12 residues. V was clipped by 2 bases and J by 5 bases, with 4 bases between them. The germline CDR1 and CDR2 sequences are SGHVS and FQNEAQ. CDR3 region: CASSLYHQPQHF. CDR3 DNA sequence: TGTGCCAGCAGCTTATATCATCAGCCCCAGCATTTT.

This clone was observed a single time. Sequence at one end of the junction differs from germline and may be a read error. The chain joins TRBV7-9 to TRBJ2-1, with TRBD2 matching 11 bases. This CDR3 contains 15 residues. Germline V gives CDR1 SEHNR, CDR2 FQNEAQ (reference sequence). Here the CDR3 DNA reads TGTGCCAGCAGCCTAGCGGGAGGTCCCGAGGGTGAGCAGTTCTTC. As protein: CASSLAGGPEGEQFF.

This chain joins TRBV19 and TRBJ2-2; 15 nucleotides match TRBD2. The CDR3 spans 19 residues. CDR1 and CDR2 (germline): LNHDA, SQIVND (reference sequence). V trimming: 1 base; J trimming: 6 bases; junction bases outside the gene matches: 9. The CDR3 DNA follows: TGTGCCAGTAGTATAGTCCGGACTAGCGGGAGGGTAAAGGCCGGGGAGCTGTTTTTT. It translates to CASSIVRTSGRVKAGELFF.